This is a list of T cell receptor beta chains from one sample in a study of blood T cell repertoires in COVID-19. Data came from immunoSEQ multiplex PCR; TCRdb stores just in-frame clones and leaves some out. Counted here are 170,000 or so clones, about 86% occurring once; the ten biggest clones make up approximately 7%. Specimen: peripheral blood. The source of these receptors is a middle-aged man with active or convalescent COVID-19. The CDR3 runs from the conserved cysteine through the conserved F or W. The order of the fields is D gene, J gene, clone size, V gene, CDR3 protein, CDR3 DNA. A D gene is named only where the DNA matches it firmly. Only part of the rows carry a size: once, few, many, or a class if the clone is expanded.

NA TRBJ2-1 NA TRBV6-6 CASSYNRDEQFF TGTGCCAGCAGTTACAATCGGGATGAGCAGTTCTTC
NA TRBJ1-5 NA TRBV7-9 CASSTSKGGGGSNQPQHF TGTGCCAGCAGTACCAGTAAGGGGGGAGGGGGTAGCAATCAGCCCCAGCATTTT
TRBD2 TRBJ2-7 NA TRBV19 CASSIGTMGYEQYF TGTGCCAGTAGTATCGGGACTATGGGCTACGAGCAGTACTTC
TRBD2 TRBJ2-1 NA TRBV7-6 CASSLQAGGINEQFF TGTGCCAGCAGCTTACAAGCGGGAGGTATAAATGAGCAGTTCTTC
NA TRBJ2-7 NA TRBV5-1 CASRLGQGDEQYF TGCGCCAGCAGGCTTGGTCAGGGTGACGAGCAGTACTTC
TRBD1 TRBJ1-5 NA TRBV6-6 CASSRNTGQRNQPQHF TGTGCCAGCAGCCGAAACACGGGACAGCGCAATCAGCCCCAGCATTTT
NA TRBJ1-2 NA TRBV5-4 CASSLWSSENYGYTF TGTGCCAGCAGCTTGTGGTCTTCAGAAAACTATGGCTACACCTTC
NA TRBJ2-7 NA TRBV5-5 CASSQSAHSYEQYF TGTGCCAGCAGCCAATCGGCACACAGCTACGAGCAGTACTTC
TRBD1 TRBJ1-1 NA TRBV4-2 CASSQPGQAIPEAFF TGTGCCAGCAGCCAGCCGGGACAGGCTATACCTGAAGCTTTCTTT
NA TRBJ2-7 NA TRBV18 CASKGAYEQYF TGTGCCAGCAAGGGGGCCTACGAGCAGTACTTC
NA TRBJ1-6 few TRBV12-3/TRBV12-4 CASSLKDFSPLHF TGTGCCAGCAGTTTAAAGGACTTCTCACCCCTCCACTTT
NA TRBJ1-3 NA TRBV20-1 CSASPPGNTIYF TGCAGTGCTAGTCCCCCAGGAAACACCATATATTTT
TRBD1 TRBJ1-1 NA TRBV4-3 CASSQPLGQGKGEAFF TGCGCCAGCAGCCAACCCTTGGGACAGGGGAAAGGTGAAGCTTTCTTT
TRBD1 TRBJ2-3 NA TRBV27 CASSIDGGDRAQYF TGTGCCAGCAGTATCGACGGAGGGGACAGGGCGCAGTATTTT
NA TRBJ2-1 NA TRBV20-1 CSASSVNYNEQFF TGCAGTGCTAGTAGCGTTAACTACAATGAGCAGTTCTTC
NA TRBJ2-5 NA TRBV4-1 CASSQIFGPETQYF TGCGCCAGCAGCCAGATTTTTGGCCCGGAGACCCAGTACTTC
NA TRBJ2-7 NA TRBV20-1 CSASLGVGSAYEQYF TGCAGTGCTAGTTTAGGGGTCGGCAGTGCCTACGAGCAGTACTTC
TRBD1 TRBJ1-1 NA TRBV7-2 CASSFDRVTEAFF TGTGCCAGCAGTTTTGACAGGGTGACTGAAGCTTTCTTT
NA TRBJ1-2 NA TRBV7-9 CASSPGISQGWDGYTF TGTGCCAGCAGCCCAGGAATCTCACAGGGTTGGGATGGCTACACCTTC
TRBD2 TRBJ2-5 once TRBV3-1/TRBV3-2 CASSDTSGTTQYF TGTGCCAGCAGTGACACTAGCGGGACCACCCAGTACTTC
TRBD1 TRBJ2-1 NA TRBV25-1 CASSDRGRYNEQFF TGTGCCAGCAGTGACAGGGGGCGATACAATGAGCAGTTCTTC
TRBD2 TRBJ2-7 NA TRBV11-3 CASLGGSSYEQYF TGTGCCAGCTTGGGCGGGAGCAGCTACGAGCAGTACTTC
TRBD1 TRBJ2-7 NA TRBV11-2 CASSLTIQGSEQYF TGTGCCAGCAGCTTAACTATACAGGGGTCGGAGCAGTACTTC
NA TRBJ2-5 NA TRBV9 CASGGVRETQYF TGTGCCAGTGGTGGAGTTCGGGAGACCCAGTACTTC
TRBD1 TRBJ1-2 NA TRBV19 CASSDRAGYGYTF TGTGCCAGTTCGGACAGGGCGGGCTATGGCTACACCTTC
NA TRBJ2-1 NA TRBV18 CASSPSGGPYNEQFF TGTGCCAGCTCACCATCGGGGGGCCCCTACAATGAGCAGTTCTTC
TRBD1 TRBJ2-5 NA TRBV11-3 CASTLLLGTGQETQYF TGTGCCAGCACCCTCCTACTTGGGACAGGTCAAGAGACCCAGTACTTC
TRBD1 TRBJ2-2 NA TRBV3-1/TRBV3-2 CASSRNDREGGTGELFF TGTGCCAGCAGCCGGAACGACAGGGAAGGGGGCACCGGGGAGCTGTTTTTT
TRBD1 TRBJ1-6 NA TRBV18 CASSPSDRLNSPLHF TGTGCCAGCTCACCTTCGGACAGGCTTAATTCACCCCTCCACTTT
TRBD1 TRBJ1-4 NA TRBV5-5 CASSFGTGLGEKLFF TGTGCCAGCAGCTTCGGGACAGGGTTAGGTGAAAAACTGTTTTTT
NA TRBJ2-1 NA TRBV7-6 CASSGSASSDEQFF TGTGCCAGCAGCGGCTCGGCTAGCTCCGATGAGCAGTTCTTC
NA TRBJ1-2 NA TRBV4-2 CASSQERGGYTF TGTGCCAGCAGCCAAGAAAGGGGTGGCTACACCTTC
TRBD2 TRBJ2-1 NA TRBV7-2 CASSFSGGGRNEQFF TGTGCCAGCAGCTTTAGCGGGGGGGGCAGGAATGAGCAGTTCTTC
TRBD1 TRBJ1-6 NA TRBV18 CASSPLRPTKQGQTYSPLHF TGTGCCAGCTCACCACTCAGACCTACGAAACAGGGGCAGACGTATTCACCCCTCCACTTT
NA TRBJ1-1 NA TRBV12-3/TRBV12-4 CASSVSRNTEAFF TGTGCCAGCAGTGTCTCCAGGAACACTGAAGCTTTCTTT
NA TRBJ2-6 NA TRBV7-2 CASSLGASGANVLTF TGTGCCAGCAGCTTAGGAGCGTCAGGGGCCAACGTCCTGACTTTC
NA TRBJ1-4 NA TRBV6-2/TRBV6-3 CASSSGQFSLVGEKLFF TGTGCCAGCAGTTCCGGACAGTTCTCCCTCGTCGGTGAAAAACTGTTTTTT
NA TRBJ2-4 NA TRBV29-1 CSVDFSNIQYF TGCAGCGTTGATTTTAGTAACATTCAGTACTTC
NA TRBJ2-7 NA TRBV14 CASSQDSRQYEQYF TGTGCCAGCAGCCAAGATTCTCGACAGTACGAGCAGTACTTC
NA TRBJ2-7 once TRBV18 CASSPASGLSYEQYF TGTGCCAGCTCACCTGCTTCAGGACTATCCTACGAGCAGTACTTC
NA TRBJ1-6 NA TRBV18 CASSPGQGGNSPLHF TGTGCCAGCTCACCAGGGCAGGGCGGAAATTCACCCCTCCACTTT
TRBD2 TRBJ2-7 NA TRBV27 CASSRASGVEQYF TGTGCCAGCAGTAGAGCCAGCGGGGTCGAGCAGTACTTC
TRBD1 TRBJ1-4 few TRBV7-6 CASSLTGTGPEKLFF TGTGCCAGCAGCTTGACCGGGACAGGACCTGAAAAACTGTTTTTT
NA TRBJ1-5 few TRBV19 CASSEQGSNQPQHF TGTGCCAGTAGTGAGCAGGGGAGTAATCAGCCCCAGCATTTT
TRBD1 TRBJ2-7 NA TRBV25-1 CASSSGTGAYEQYF TGTGCCAGCAGCTCCGGGACAGGAGCCTACGAGCAGTACTTC
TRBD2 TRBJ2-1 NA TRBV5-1 CASSPGTSGGPLRGFF TGCGCCAGCAGCCCGGGGACTAGCGGGGGCCCACTGAGAGGGTTCTTC
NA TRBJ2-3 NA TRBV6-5 CASTGLGATDTQYF TGTGCCAGCACCGGCTTGGGGGCGACAGATACGCAGTATTTT
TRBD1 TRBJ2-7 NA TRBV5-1 CASSLGTGGYEQYF TGCGCCAGCAGTCTTGGGACAGGGGGCTACGAGCAGTACTTC
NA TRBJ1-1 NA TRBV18 CASSLSQGQNTEAFF TGTGCCAGCTCACTTTCCCAGGGCCAGAACACTGAAGCTTTCTTT
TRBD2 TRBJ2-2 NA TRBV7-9 CASTRLAGSNTGELFF TGTGCCAGCACTCGACTAGCGGGCTCGAACACCGGGGAGCTGTTTTTT
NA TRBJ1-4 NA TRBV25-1 CASSEYEGWEKLFF TGTGCCAGCAGTGAATATGAGGGTTGGGAAAAACTGTTTTTT
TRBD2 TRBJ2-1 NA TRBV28 CASSFPLGLAGVLYNEQFF TGTGCCAGCAGTTTCCCCCTAGGACTAGCGGGAGTATTGTACAATGAGCAGTTCTTC
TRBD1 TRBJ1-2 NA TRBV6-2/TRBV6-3 CASSRTPQGRYGYTF TGTGCCAGCAGTCGGACCCCACAGGGGAGGTATGGCTACACCTTC
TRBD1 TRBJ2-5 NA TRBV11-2 CASSLGQGPVTQYF TGTGCCAGCAGCCTAGGACAGGGACCCGTGACCCAGTACTTC
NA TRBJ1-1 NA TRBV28 CASSLGSGMVTEAFF TGTGCCAGCAGTTTAGGGTCGGGTATGGTCACTGAAGCTTTCTTT
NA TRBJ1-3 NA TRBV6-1 CASSDRGNTIYF TGTGCCAGCAGTGACAGAGGAAACACCATATATTTT
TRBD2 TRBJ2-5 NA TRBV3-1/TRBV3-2 CASSQDNRLAGKETQYF TGTGCCAGCAGCCAAGATAATCGGCTAGCGGGGAAGGAGACCCAGTACTTC
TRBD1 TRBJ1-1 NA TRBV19 CASRGDRGRWTEAFF TGTGCCAGTAGAGGGGACAGGGGGCGTTGGACTGAAGCTTTCTTT
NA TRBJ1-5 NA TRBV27 CASREGLSNQPQHF TGTGCCAGCAGGGAGGGGTTGAGCAATCAGCCCCAGCATTTT